This TCR beta chain was sequenced during a study of CD8+ T cells in alopecia areata. Across the whole study: Twice a day, 5 to 10 mg of oral tofacitinib was administered to treated patients.

In each case, RNA was isolated and then reverse transcribed into cDNA as the sequencing template. Some clones are missing from TCRdb's copy, which holds only in-frame ones; the method was immunoSEQ multiplex PCR. In the table there are about 200,000 clones, more than 55% of which are singletons. This CDR3 has 14 amino acids. The V gene lost 3 bases and the J gene lost 7 bases, with 10 bases spanning the gap. Germline assignment: CDR1 MNHNY and CDR2 SVGAGI (reference sequence). This clone was detected a few times. Its matching antigen is unknown. Treatment meaning: oral pan-JAK inhibitor, 5-10 mg twice daily. The study's findings and limits: Scalp lesions, especially in alopecia totalis/universalis, had higher clonality than normal scalp. With one nonresponder, baseline CD8+ expansion's link to response remains uncertain. It was observed that many expanded lesional clones persisted in scalp and blood during tofacitinib.

The material sequenced was CD4+ T cells sorted from blood, taken at week 4, from a patient treated with tofacitinib. The rearrangement joins TRBV6-6 to TRBJ1-6; tentative D call: TRBD1 (6 bases). The receptor comes from a human donor with alopecia areata. The CDR3 loop is CASSYSQGNSPLHF. In DNA, the CDR3 is TGTGCCAGCAGTTATAGCCAGGGGAATTCACCCCTCCACTTT.